The entry below gives a single T cell receptor beta chain sequence along with its context. Its antigen is still unknown. CDR3 size: 14 residues. Between the trimmed V and J ends, which lost 4 bases and 3 bases, there was a span of 11 bases. Looked up from germline, CDR1 is SGHKS and CDR2 is YYEKEE (reference sequence). This sample is drawn from a study of PD-1 blockade in classical Hodgkin lymphoma. Study-wide context: Every 2 weeks, patients got 3 mg/kg intravenous nivolumab. Whole-study results and caveats: Newly diagnosed patients reportedly trailed healthy donors in baseline TCR diversity. Exclusion was applied to patients who started nivolumab under 1 year after ASCT. Complete responders started with a diversity level that resembled newly diagnosed patients at baseline.

Some clones are missing from TCRdb's copy, which holds only in-frame ones; the method was immunoSEQ multiplex PCR. The sample lists some 25,000 clones; about 80% were seen once. Every one of the patients relapsed after autologous stem cell transplantation (brentuximab vedotin exposure was variable). The receptor was isolated from a human donor with classical Hodgkin lymphoma. Here the sequenced sample was peripheral blood mononuclear cells (PBMCs), taken at baseline. The chain carries TRBV5-5 and TRBJ1-3, with D possibly being TRBD1 (5 bases). DNA of the CDR3: TGTGCCAGCAGCCCCCTTGGGGGTGGAAACACCATATATTTT. Translating gives CASSPLGGGNTIYF.